This TCR beta chain was identified in a study of T cell changes during pregnancy in multiple sclerosis (dated by TCRdb to the late 2010s). Regarding the research as a whole: In women with multiple sclerosis, the researchers looked at how the T cell repertoire shifted as pregnancy progressed.

This clone came up a few times. The antigen it binds to is not known. No base quality values were provided; no much bigger clone lies one nucleotide off. Library generation was performed with the immunoSEQ multiplex PCR assay. TCRdb obtained this table from immuneACCESS and retained in-frame rearrangements with V and J assigned. These tables miss some clones; where compared with another copy, unresolved V genes account for less than half of the shortfall, and the remainder is unexplained. A total of fewer than 110,000 clones appear in this sample, 85% to 95% of them only once. Around 0.92% of the sample is held by the ten biggest clonotypes. CDR1 and CDR2, looked up from the germline V gene, are SGHDN and FVKESK. V loses 5 bases of germline sequence and J loses 7 bases, and the interval between the two ends is 17 bases. From the cysteine through the phenylalanine, the CDR3 covers 15 amino acids. Only CDR3 DNA remains: 45 bases, in frame from the first base.

Source: peripheral blood, taken after pregnancy. The receptor chain draws on TRBV14 and TRBJ1-4; TRBD1 could be the D gene, as 5 bases match. The receptor was isolated from a female donor with multiple sclerosis, enrolled in a pregnancy study. DNA sequence: TGTGCCAGCAGCGAAGTGGAGGGACGTCCTGAAAAACTGTTTTTT. This gives the protein CASSEVEGRPEKLFF.